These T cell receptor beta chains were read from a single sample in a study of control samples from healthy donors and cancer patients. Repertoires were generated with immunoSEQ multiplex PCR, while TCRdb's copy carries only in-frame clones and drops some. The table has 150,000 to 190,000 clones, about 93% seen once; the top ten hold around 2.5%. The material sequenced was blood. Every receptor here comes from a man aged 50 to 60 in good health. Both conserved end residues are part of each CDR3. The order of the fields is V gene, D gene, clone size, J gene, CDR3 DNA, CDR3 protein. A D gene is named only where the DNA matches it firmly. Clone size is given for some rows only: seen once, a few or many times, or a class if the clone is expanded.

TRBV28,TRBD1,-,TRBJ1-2,TGTGCCAGCAGTGGGGACAGGGCCAACTATGGCTACACCTTC,CASSGDRANYGYTF
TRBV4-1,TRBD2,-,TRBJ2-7,TGCGCCAGCAGCCTTCGGACTAGCGGGGCGAGCTCCTACGAGCAGTACTTC,CASSLRTSGASSYEQYF
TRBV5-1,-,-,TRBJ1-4,TGCGCCAGCAGCCGGGGCGGGGGGCAAGGATCGACTAATGAAAAACTGTTTTTT,CASSRGGGQGSTNEKLFF
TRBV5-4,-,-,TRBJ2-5,TGTGCCAGCAGCTTGGGGGACCGGGTGGAGACCCAGTACTTC,CASSLGDRVETQYF
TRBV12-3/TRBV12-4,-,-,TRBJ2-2,TGTGCCAGCAGATATAGTCCCGGGGAGCTGTTTTTT,CASRYSPGELFF
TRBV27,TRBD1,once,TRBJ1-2,TGTGCCAGCAGTCCCCGGACAGGGAACTATGGCTACACCTTC,CASSPRTGNYGYTF
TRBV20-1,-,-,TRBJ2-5,TGCAGTGCTGCATCGGAAGAGACCCAGTACTTC,CSAASEETQYF
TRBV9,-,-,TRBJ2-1,TGTGCCAGCAGCGAACCGGGACCGGAGCAGTTCTTC,CASSEPGPEQFF
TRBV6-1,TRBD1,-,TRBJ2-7,TGTGCCAGCAGTGAAGGACCAGGGGGAATCTACGAGCAGTACTTC,CASSEGPGGIYEQYF
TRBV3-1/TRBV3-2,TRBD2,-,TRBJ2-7,TGTGCCAGCAGCCCGCCGGGGGGCGAGCAGTACTTC,CASSPPGGEQYF
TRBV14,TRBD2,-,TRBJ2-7,TGTGCCAGCAGCGCCGGACTAGCGGATACCTACGAGCAGTACTTC,CASSAGLADTYEQYF
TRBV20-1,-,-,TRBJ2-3,TGCAGTGCTCCCACAGATACGCAGTATTTT,CSAPTDTQYF
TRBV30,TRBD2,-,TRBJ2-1,TGTGCCTGGGCTAGCGGTACCTACAATGAGCAGTTCTTC,CAWASGTYNEQFF
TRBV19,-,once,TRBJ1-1,TGTGCCAGTAGAGGACGTCCGGACTTACGAGGGGCTTTCTTT,CASRGRPDLRGAFF
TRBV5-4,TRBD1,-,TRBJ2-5,TGTGCCAGCAGCCCGGGACAGACCTTATTGGAGACCCAGTACTTC,CASSPGQTLLETQYF
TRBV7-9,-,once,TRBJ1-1,TGTGCCAGCACACAGGTAAACACTGAAGCTTTCTTT,CASTQVNTEAFF
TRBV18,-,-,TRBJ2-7,TGTGCCAGCTCACAGACCGACGGGAGTAGCTACGAGCAGTACTTC,CASSQTDGSSYEQYF
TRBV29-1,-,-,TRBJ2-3,TGCAGCGTCGGGGGCAGGTCCGGCACAGATACGCAGTATTTT,CSVGGRSGTDTQYF
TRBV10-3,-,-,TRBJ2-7,TGTGCCATCAGTGAGTCAGGACTAGGGGGTGAGGAGCAGTACTTC,CAISESGLGGEEQYF
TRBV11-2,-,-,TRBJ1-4,TGTGCCAGCAGCCTATTTACAGGGAATTCGGATGAAAAACTGTTTTTT,CASSLFTGNSDEKLFF
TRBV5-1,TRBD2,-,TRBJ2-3,TGCGCCAGCAGCTTGAGCGGGAGCTACACAGATACGCAGTATTTT,CASSLSGSYTDTQYF
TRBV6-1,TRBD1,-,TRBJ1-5,TGTGCCAGCACCGGGACAGGGGATCAGCCCCAGCATTTT,CASTGTGDQPQHF
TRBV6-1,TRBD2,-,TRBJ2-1,TGTGCCAGCAGTGAAGTGTCGGGACTAGCAGACAATGAGCAGTTCTTC,CASSEVSGLADNEQFF
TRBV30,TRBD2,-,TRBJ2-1,TGTGCCTGGAGTCTAGGACTAGCGGGAGGGCCGGGCAATGAGCAGTTCTTC,CAWSLGLAGGPGNEQFF
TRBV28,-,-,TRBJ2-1,TGTGCCAGCACCGAAAGGGCGGGAAGCAGTTACAATGAGCAGTTCTTC,CASTERAGSSYNEQFF
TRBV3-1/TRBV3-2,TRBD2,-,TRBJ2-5,TGTGCCAGCAGCCAGGGAGGACTAGCGGGAGGGGAGACCCAGTACTTC,CASSQGGLAGGETQYF
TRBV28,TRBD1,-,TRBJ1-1,TGTGCCAGCAGTTTAGGTGGGACAGGGCGCACTGAAGCTTTCTTT,CASSLGGTGRTEAFF
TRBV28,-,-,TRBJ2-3,TGTGCCAGCAGTTGGATGGGGGGCCGGGGCACAGATACGCAGTATTTT,CASSWMGGRGTDTQYF
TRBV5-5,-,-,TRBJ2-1,TGTGCCAGCAGCTTGGAGTCTGTCAGGCCCTTCTACAATGAGCAGTTCTTC,CASSLESVRPFYNEQFF
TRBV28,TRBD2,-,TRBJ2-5,TGTGCCAGCAGTTCTAGCGGGATGGTTGAGACCCAGTACTTC,CASSSSGMVETQYF
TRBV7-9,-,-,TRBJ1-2,TGTGCCAGCAGCTTAGGAGGGAACTATGGCTACACCTTC,CASSLGGNYGYTF
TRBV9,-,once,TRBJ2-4,TGTGCCAGCAGCGGCCGGGACTCAACAAACATTCAGTACTTC,CASSGRDSTNIQYF
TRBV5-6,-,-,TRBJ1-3,TGTGCCAGCAGCTTCATGACAGGTACTGGAAACACCATATATTTT,CASSFMTGTGNTIYF
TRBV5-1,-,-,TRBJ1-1,TGCGCCAGCAGACCCAGGGAGAACACTGAAGCTTTCTTT,CASRPRENTEAFF
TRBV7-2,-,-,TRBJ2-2,TGTGCCAGCAGCCGCCCCGGAGGGGTCGCCGGGGAGCTGTTTTTT,CASSRPGGVAGELFF
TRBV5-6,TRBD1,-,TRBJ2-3,TGTGCCAGCAGCTTGGAAGGGACAGAAATACGCGGTTCAGATACGCAGTATTTT,CASSLEGTEIRGSDTQYF
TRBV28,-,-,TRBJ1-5,TGTGCCAGCAGTCTCACGCGTCTTTTGGAGCCCCAGCATTTT,CASSLTRLLEPQHF
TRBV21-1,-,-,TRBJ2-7,TGTGCCAGCAGCAAAGCAGGGACAGGGCTTTCATTTGATTACGAGCAGTACTTC,CASSKAGTGLSFDYEQYF
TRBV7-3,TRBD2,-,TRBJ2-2,TGTGCCAGCAGCTTAGATACTAGCGGGAGAGGGGAGCTGTTTTTT,CASSLDTSGRGELFF
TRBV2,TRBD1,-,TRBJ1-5,TGTGCCAGCAGTGAAGGGACAGGGGGCTATCAGCCCCAGCATTTT,CASSEGTGGYQPQHF
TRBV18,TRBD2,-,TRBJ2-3,TGTGCCAGCGCCCTAGGTCGTAGCGGGACAACAGATACGCAGTATTTT,CASALGRSGTTDTQYF
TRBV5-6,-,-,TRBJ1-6,TGTGCCAGCAGCTTGGGTCCAAGGACCAATTCACCCCTCCACTTT,CASSLGPRTNSPLHF